Below, 5 T cell receptor beta chains from the same sample are listed, as sequenced in a study of T cell repertoires in cytomegalovirus infection. These TCRs' antigens remain unknown. TCRdb processed the reads anew with MiXCR; each CDR3 protein has one entry. The sample holds 100,000 to 150,000 distinct CDR3 sequences, 20% to 30% seen once. Input material: PBMCs, sequenced either directly or after in vitro stimulation (not recorded which). The receptor set was obtained from a human donor in good health (CMV status not recorded). Some clones in this sample may be carry-over from other donors' samples.

The sample holds a few counts of this clonotype. The chain carries TRBV20-1 and TRBJ2-2; 10 bases are a match to TRBD2. This CDR3 is 16 amino acids long. The germline V gene encodes CDR1 DFQATT and CDR2 SNEGSKA (reference sequence). V lost 1 base and J lost 5; bases outside the gene matches: 7. The CDR3 nucleotides read TGCAGTGCTAGAGGGGCTAGCGGGAGAACAACCGGGGAGCTGTTTTTT. Translating it yields CSARGASGRTTGELFF.

In its sample, this clonotype was seen a few times. The V gene is TRBV11-2, the J gene TRBJ1-2, with a possible D match to TRBD1 (6 bases). Germline CDR1 is SGHAT and CDR2 is FQNNGV. Trimming took 5 bases from V and 0 from J, leaving 16 bases between them. This CDR3 region has 16 residues. CDR3 sequence reads: CASSRHSGTTNYGYTF. CDR3 bases: TGTGCCAGCAGCCGTCACTCCGGGACAACTAACTATGGCTACACCTTC.

This clonotype has ten or more counts. The chain uses TRBV7-8 and TRBJ2-7, with D unresolved. Trimming shortened V by 2 bases and J by 0 bases, and 8 bases separated the two germline ends. The CDR3 extends over 14 amino acids. Germline-derived CDR1 and CDR2 are SGHVS and FQNEAQ. DNA of the CDR3: TGTGCCAGCAGCTTAAAACGCCTCTCCTACGAGCAGTACTTC. This codes for CASSLKRLSYEQYF. Drawing the rest from reference TRBV7-8 and TRBJ2-7, the complete variable domain is GAGVSQSPRYKVAKRGQDVALRCDPISGHVSLFWYQQALGQGPEFLTYFQNEAQLDKSGLPSDRFFAERPEGSVSTLKIQRTQQEDSAVYLCASSLKRLSYEQYFGPGTRLTVT.

The chain combines TRBV2 with TRBJ2-3; D is possibly TRBD2 (6 bases). This CDR3 has 14 amino acids. Germline V gene lookup returns CDR1 SNHLY and CDR2 FYNNEI. V lost 7 bases and J 4 bases, leaving 15 bases between the germline ends. This CDR3 is CASKTGLGSDTQYF. The CDR3 DNA reads TGTGCCAGCAAGACGGGACTTGGTTCAGATACGCAGTATTTT.

This chain links TRBV28 with TRBJ1-1; 8 bases map to TRBD1. After removal of 5 bases from V and 6 bases from J, the junction contained 8 bases not matched to a gene. The CDR3 is 14 amino acids. In germline, CDR1 is MDHEN, CDR2 SYDVKM. The CDR3 DNA follows: TGTGCCAGCAGTCCCTACAGGGGGAAGGCTGAAGCTTTCTTT. It codes for CASSPYRGKAEAFF.